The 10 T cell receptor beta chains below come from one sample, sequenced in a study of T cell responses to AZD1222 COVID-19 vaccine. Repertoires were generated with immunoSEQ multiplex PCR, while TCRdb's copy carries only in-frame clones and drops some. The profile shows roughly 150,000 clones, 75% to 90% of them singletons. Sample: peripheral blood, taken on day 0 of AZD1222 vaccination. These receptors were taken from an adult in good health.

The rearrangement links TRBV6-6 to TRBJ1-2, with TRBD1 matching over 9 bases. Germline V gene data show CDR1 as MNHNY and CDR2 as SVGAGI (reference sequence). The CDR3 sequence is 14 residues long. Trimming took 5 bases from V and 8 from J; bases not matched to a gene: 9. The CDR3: CASSTDRGLGGYTF. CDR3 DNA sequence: TGTGCCAGCAGTACCGACAGGGGGTTGGGAGGCTACACCTTC.

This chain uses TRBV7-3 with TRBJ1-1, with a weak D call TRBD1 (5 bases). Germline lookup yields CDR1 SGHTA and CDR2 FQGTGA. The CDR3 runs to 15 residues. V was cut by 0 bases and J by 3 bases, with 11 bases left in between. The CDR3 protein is CASSLTYRGDTEAFF. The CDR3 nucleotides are TGTGCCAGCAGCTTAACGTACCGGGGGGACACTGAAGCTTTCTTT.

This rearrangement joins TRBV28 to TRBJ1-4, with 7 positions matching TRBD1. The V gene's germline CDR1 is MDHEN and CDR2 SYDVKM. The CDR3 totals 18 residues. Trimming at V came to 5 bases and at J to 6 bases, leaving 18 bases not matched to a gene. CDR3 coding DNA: TGTGCCAGCAGTCCCCAATCCCCCGGACAGGCGGGGTATGAAAAACTGTTTTTT. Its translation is CASSPQSPGQAGYEKLFF.

The CDR3 bases are TGTGCCAGCAGCTTGTTTAGCAGGGGCTCCTACAATGAGCAGTTCTTC. As protein: CASSLFSRGSYNEQFF. This sequence joins TRBV5-5 and TRBJ2-1; D is perhaps TRBD1 (6 bases). The V gene's germline CDR1 is SGHKS and CDR2 YYEKEE (reference sequence). This CDR3 spans 16 amino acids. Trimming removed 1 base at V and 0 bases at J, with 11 bases between.

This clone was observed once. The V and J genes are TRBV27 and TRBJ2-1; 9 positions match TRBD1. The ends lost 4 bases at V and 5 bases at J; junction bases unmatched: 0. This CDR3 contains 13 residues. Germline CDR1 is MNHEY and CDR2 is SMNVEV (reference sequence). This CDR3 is CASSWDRDNEQFF. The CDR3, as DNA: TGTGCCAGCAGTTGGGACAGGGACAATGAGCAGTTCTTC.

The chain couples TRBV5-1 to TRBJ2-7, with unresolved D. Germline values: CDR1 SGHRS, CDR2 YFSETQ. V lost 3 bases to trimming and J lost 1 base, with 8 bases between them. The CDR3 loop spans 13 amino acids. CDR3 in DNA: TGCGCCAGCAGCTGGACGGTGTCCTACGAGCAGTACTTC. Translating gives CASSWTVSYEQYF.

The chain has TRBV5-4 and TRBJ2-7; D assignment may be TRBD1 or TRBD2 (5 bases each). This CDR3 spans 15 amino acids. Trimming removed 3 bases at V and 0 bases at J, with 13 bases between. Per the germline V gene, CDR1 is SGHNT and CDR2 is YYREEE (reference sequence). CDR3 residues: CASSSGTESSYEQYV. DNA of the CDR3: TGTGCCAGCAGCTCAGGGACGGAAAGCTCCTACGAGCAGTACGTC.

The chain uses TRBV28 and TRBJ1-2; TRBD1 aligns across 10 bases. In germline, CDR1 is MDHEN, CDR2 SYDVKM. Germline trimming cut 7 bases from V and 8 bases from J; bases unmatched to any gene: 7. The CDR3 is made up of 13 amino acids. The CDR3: CASMGQGFWGYTF. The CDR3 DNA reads TGTGCCAGCATGGGACAGGGGTTCTGGGGCTACACCTTC.

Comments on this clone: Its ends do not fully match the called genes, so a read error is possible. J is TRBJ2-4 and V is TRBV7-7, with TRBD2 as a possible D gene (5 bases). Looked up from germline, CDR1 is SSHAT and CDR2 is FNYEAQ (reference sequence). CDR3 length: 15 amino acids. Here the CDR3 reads CASRTETQAKNIQYF. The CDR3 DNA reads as TGTGCTAGCAGGACTGAAACTCAAGCCAAAAACATTCAGTACTTC. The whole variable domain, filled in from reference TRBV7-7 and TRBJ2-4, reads GAGVSQSPRYKVTKRGQDVTLRCDPISSHATLYWYQQALGQGPEFLTYFNYEAQPDKSGLPSDRFSAERPEGSISTLTIQRTEQRDSAMYRCASRTETQAKNIQYFGAGTRLSVL.

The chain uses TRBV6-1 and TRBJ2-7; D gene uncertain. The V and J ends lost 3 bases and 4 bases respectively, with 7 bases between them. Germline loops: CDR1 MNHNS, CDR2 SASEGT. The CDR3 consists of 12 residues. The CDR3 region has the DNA TGTGCCAGCAGTGACGCCCGTTACGAGCAGTACGTC. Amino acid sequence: CASSDARYEQYV.